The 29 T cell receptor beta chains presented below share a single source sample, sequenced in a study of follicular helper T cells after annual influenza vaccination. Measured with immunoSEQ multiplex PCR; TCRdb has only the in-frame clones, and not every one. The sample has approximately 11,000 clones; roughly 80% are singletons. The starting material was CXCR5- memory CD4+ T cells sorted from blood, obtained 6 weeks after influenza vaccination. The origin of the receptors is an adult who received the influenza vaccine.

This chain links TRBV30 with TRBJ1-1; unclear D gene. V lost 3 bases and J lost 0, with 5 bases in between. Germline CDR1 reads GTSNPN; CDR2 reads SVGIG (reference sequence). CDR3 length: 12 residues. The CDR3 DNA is TGTGCCTGGAGCGGACTGAACACTGAAGCTTTCTTT. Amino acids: CAWSGLNTEAFF.

CDR3 in DNA: TGCGCCAGCAGCCCCGGGGACACCTTGAACACTGAAGCTTTCTTT. Residues: CASSPGDTLNTEAFF. This rearrangement joins TRBV5-1 to TRBJ1-1, with a possible D match to TRBD1 (6 bases). Germline loops: CDR1 SGHRS, CDR2 YFSETQ. The CDR3 runs to 15 residues. V was cut by 4 bases and J by 0 bases, with 13 bases left in between.

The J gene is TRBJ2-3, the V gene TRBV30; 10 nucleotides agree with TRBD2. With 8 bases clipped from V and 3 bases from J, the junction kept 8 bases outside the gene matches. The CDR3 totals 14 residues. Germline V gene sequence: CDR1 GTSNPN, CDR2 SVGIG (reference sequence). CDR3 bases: TGTGCCGCAAGCCGGGGACTAGCGACAGATACGCAGTATTTT. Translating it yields CAASRGLATDTQYF.

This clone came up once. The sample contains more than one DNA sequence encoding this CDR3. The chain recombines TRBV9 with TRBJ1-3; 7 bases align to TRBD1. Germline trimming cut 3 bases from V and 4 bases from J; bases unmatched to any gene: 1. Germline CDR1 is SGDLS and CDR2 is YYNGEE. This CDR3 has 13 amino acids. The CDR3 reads CASSAGGGNTIYF. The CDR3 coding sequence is TGTGCCAGCAGCGCAGGGGGAGGAAACACCATATATTTT.

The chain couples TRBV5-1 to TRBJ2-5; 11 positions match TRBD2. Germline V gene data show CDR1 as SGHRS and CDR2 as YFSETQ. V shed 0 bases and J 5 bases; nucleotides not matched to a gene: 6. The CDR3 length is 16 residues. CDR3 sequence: CASSLALAGGDETQYF. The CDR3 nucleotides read TGCGCCAGCAGCTTGGCGCTAGCGGGAGGAGACGAGACCCAGTACTTC.

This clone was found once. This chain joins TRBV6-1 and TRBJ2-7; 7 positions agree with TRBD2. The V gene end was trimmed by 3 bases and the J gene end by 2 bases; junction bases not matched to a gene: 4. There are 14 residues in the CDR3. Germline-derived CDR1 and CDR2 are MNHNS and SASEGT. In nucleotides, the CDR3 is TGTGCCAGCAGTGATAGGGGACTACCCTACGAGCAGTACTTC. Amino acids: CASSDRGLPYEQYF.

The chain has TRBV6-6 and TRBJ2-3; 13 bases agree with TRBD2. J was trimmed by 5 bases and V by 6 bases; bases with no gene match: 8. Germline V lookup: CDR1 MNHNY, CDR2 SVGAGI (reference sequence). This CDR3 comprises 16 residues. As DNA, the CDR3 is TGTGCCAGCAGATCCGGACTAGCGGGAGTGGTAGATACGCAGTATTTT. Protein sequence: CASRSGLAGVVDTQYF.

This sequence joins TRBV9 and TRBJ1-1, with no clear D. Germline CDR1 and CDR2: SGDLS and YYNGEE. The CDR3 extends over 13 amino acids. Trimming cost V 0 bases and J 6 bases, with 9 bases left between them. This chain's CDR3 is CASSVASGAEAFF. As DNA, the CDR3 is TGTGCCAGCAGCGTAGCTTCCGGCGCTGAAGCTTTCTTT.

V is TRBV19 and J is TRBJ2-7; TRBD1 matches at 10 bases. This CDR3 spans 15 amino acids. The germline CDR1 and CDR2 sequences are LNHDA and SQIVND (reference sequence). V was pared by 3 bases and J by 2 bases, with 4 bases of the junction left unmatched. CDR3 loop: CASSIWGQGTYEQYF. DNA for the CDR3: TGTGCCAGTAGTATCTGGGGACAGGGGACCTACGAGCAGTACTTC.

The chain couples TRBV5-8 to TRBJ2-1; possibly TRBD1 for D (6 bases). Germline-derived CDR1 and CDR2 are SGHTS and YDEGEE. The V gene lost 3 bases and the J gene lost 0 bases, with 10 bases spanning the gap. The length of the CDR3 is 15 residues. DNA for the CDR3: TGTGCCAGCAGCTCAAGGGACACCTCCTACAATGAGCAGTTCTTC. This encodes CASSSRDTSYNEQFF.

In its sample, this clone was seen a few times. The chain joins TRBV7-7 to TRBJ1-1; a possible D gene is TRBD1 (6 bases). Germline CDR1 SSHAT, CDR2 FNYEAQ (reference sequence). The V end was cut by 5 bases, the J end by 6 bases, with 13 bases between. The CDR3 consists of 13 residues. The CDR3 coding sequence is TGTGCCAGCAGCCAGGACAGCTCAGCTGAAGCTTTCTTT. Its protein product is CASSQDSSAEAFF. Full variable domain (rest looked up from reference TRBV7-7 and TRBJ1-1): GAGVSQSPRYKVTKRGQDVTLRCDPISSHATLYWYQQALGQGPEFLTYFNYEAQPDKSGLPSDRFSAERPEGSISTLTIQRTEQRDSAMYRCASSQDSSAEAFFGQGTRLTVV.

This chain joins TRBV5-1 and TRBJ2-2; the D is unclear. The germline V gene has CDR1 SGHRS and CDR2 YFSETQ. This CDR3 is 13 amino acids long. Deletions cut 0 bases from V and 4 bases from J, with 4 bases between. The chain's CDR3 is CASSLGGTGELFF. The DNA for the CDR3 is TGCGCCAGCAGCTTGGGGGGCACCGGGGAGCTGTTTTTT.

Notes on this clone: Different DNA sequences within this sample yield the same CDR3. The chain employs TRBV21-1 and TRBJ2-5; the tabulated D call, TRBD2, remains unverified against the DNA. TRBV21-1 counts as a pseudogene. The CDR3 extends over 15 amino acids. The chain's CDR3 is CASSKSREGQETQYF. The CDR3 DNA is TGTGCCAGCAGCAAATCGCGGGAAGGTCAAGAGACCCAGTACTTC.

CDR3 in amino acids: CASSLLWDRVYEQYF. DNA of the CDR3: TGCGCCAGCAGCCTCCTGTGGGACAGGGTTTACGAGCAGTACTTC. V and J are TRBV4-1 and TRBJ2-7; 9 positions match TRBD1. The CDR3 is made up of 15 amino acids. Germline V gene sequence: CDR1 MGHRA, CDR2 YSYEKL. Trimming removed 4 bases from V and 4 bases from J; junction bases left unmatched: 8.

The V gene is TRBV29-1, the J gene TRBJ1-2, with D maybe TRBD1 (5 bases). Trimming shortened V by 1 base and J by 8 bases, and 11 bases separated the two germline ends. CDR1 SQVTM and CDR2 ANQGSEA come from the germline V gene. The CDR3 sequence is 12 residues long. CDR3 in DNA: TGCAGCGTTGAAGCCCGGGACCTGGGCTACACCTTC. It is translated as CSVEARDLGYTF.

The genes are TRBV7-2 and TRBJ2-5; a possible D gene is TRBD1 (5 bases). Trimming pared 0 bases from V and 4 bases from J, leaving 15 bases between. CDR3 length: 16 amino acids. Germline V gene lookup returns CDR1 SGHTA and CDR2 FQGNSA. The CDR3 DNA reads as TGTGCCAGCAGCTTAGCCCTAAGGGCAGGGTCAGAGACCCAGTACTTC. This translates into CASSLALRAGSETQYF.

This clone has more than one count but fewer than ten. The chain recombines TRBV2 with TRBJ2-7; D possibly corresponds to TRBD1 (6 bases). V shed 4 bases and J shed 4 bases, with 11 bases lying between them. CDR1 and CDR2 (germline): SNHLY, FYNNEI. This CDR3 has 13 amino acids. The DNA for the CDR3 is TGTGCCAGCAGTGTTAACAGGGCGTACGAGCAGTACTTC. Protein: CASSVNRAYEQYF.

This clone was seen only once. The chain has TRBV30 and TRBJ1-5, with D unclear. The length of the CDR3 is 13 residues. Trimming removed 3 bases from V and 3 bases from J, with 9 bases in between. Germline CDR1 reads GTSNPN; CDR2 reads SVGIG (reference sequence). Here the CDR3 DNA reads TGTGCCTGGAGGGAGAAGCTCAATCAGCCCCAGCATTTT. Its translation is CAWREKLNQPQHF.

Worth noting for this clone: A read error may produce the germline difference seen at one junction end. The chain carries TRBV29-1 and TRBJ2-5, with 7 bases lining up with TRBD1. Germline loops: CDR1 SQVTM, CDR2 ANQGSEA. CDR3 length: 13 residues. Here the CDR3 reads CSVEGQAQETQYF. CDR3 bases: TGCAGCGTGGAAGGACAGGCCCAAGAGACCCAGTACTTC.

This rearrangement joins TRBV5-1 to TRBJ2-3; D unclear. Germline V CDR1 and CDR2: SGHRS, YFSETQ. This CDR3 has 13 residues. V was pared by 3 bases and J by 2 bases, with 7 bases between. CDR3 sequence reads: CASSSGTTDTQYF. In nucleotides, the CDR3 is TGCGCCAGCAGCTCAGGAACCACAGATACGCAGTATTTT. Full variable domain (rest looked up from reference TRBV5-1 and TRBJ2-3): KAGVTQTPRYLIKTRGQQVTLSCSPISGHRSVSWYQQTPGQGLQFLFEYFSETQRNKGNFPGRFSGRQFSNSRSEMNVSTLELGDSALYLCASSSGTTDTQYFGPGTRLTVL.

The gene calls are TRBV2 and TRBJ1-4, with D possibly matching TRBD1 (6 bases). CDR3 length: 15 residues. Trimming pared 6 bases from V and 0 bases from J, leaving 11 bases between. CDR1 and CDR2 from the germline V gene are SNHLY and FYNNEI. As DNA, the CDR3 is TGTGCCAGCAGAGGGACATTTACAACTAATGAAAAACTGTTTTTT. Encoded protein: CASRGTFTTNEKLFF.

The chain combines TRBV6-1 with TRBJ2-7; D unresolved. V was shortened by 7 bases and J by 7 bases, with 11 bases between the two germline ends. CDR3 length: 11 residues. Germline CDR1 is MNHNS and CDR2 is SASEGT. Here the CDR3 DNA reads TGTGCCAGCACTTCCGCTTCGGAGCAGTACTTC. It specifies CASTSASEQYF.

The CDR3 reads CASTRTGMNTGELFF. The CDR3 DNA reads as TGTGCCAGTACCCGGACAGGGATGAACACCGGGGAGCTGTTTTTT. The chain uses TRBV19 and TRBJ2-2, with TRBD1 matching 8 bases. V dropped 7 bases and J dropped 1; count of bases not matched to a gene: 5. The CDR3 sequence is 15 residues long. From germline, CDR1 is LNHDA and CDR2 SQIVND (reference sequence).

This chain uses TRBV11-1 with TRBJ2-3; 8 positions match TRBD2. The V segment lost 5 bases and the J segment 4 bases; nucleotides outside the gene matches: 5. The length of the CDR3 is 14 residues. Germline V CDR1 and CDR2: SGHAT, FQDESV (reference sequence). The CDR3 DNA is TGTGCCAGCAGCCCCGGGGGGGCAGCAGATACGCAGTATTTT. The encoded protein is CASSPGGAADTQYF.

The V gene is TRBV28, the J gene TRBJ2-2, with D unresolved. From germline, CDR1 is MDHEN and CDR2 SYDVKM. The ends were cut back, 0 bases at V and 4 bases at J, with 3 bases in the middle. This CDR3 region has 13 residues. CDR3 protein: CASSLWVTGELFF. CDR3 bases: TGTGCCAGCAGTTTATGGGTCACCGGGGAGCTGTTTTTT.

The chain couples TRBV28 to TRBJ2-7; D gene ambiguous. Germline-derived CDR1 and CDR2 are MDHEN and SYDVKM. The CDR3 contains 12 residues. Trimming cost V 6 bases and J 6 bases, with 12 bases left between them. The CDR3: CASSSSTAEQYF. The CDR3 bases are TGTGCCAGCAGCTCCTCTACTGCCGAGCAGTACTTC.

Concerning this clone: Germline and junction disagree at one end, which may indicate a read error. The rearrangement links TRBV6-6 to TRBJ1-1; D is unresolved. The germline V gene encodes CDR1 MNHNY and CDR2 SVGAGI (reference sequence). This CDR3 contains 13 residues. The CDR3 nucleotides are TGTGCCAGCAGTGACCTTAGGAACATTGAAGCTTTCTTT. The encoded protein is CASSDLRNIEAFF.

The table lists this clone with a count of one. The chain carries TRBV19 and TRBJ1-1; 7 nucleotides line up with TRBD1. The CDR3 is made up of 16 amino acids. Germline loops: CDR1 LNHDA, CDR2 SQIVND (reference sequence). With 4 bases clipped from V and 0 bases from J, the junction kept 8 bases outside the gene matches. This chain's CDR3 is CASSTGQVPMNTEAFF. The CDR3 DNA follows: TGTGCCAGTAGTACCGGACAGGTTCCCATGAACACTGAAGCTTTCTTT.

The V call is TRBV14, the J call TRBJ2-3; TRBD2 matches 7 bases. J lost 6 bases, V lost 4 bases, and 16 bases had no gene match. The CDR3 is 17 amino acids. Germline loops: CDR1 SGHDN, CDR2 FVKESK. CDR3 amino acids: CASSPTGRREYFDTQYF. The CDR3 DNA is TGTGCCAGCAGCCCCACGGGAAGGCGGGAGTATTTTGATACGCAGTATTTT.